Listed below are T cell receptor beta chains from one sample, sequenced in a study of blood T cell repertoires in COVID-19. Some clones are missing from TCRdb's copy, which holds only in-frame ones; the method was immunoSEQ multiplex PCR. The sample consists of around 140,000 clones, 80% to 90% of them appearing once. The sequenced sample was peripheral blood. The receptor source for this set is a human donor with acute or convalescent COVID-19. The donor label of this sample is uncertain. Both conserved end residues are part of each CDR3. Each record gives: J gene, D gene, clone size, V gene, CDR3 DNA, CDR3 protein. A D gene is named only where the DNA matches it firmly. The size entry is marked missing in some rows and otherwise reads once, few, many or a size class.

TRBJ1-1	NA	once	TRBV2	TGTGCCAGCGGCGGGATTGCAGTGGATGCTTTCTTT	CASGGIAVDAFF
TRBJ1-1	NA	once	TRBV7-9	TGTGCCAGCAGCTTAGGTGCAGGGCTGCGCACTGAAGCTTTCTTT	CASSLGAGLRTEAFF
TRBJ1-1	TRBD1	few	TRBV18	TGTGCCAGCTCACCCGTCGGGACAGGGGGCGTAGGCACTGAAGCTTTCTTT	CASSPVGTGGVGTEAFF
TRBJ2-5	TRBD2	NA	TRBV5-6	TGTGCCAGCGGACTAGCGGATATGGTGACCCAGTACTTC	CASGLADMVTQYF
TRBJ2-3	NA	once	TRBV4-1	TGCGCCAGCAGACTCCAAGGCACAGATACGCAGTATTTT	CASRLQGTDTQYF
TRBJ2-3	NA	NA	TRBV28	TGTGCCAGCGGCCAACTCACAGGAGAAGGGGGTACGCAGTATTTT	CASGQLTGEGGTQYF
TRBJ2-1	TRBD1	NA	TRBV27	TGTGCCAGCACCAAGGCAGGGGGCTTAGTCGATGAGCAGTTCTTC	CASTKAGGLVDEQFF
TRBJ1-2	NA	few	TRBV6-4	TGTGCCAGCAGCCCAGCCGGGGGACCTAACTATGGCTACACCTTC	CASSPAGGPNYGYTF
TRBJ1-2	NA	NA	TRBV6-1	TGTGCCAGCAGTGAAACGTTGAGGGTTGGTGGCTACACCTTC	CASSETLRVGGYTF
TRBJ1-1	NA	NA	TRBV7-9	TGTGCCAGCAGCTTATTGCAGGGCTCCACTGAAGCTTTCTTT	CASSLLQGSTEAFF
TRBJ1-4	TRBD1	NA	TRBV5-1	TGCGCCAGCAGCCTAGACAGGGGTAATGAAAAACTGTTTTTT	CASSLDRGNEKLFF
TRBJ1-4	NA	NA	TRBV29-1	TGCAGCGTCCACGGGGGACCAACTAATGAAAAACTGTTTTTT	CSVHGGPTNEKLFF
TRBJ1-5	TRBD1	NA	TRBV4-1	TGCGCCAGCAGCCAAGTAGGACAGGGGGGTCAGCCCCAGCATTTT	CASSQVGQGGQPQHF
TRBJ2-5	NA	NA	TRBV14	TGTGCCAGCAGCGTAAATGGGGGGAGGACCCAGTACTTC	CASSVNGGRTQYF
TRBJ1-5	NA	NA	TRBV6-6	TGTGCCAGCAGACACCGACAGGGCAATCAGCCCCAGCATTTT	CASRHRQGNQPQHF
TRBJ1-4	NA	NA	TRBV5-4	TGTGCCAGCAGCGATGGGGCGGATGAAAAACTGTTTTTT	CASSDGADEKLFF
TRBJ2-3	TRBD1	NA	TRBV4-3	TGCGCCAGCAGCTTCGACAGGGGGACAGGGACGGATACGCAGTATTTT	CASSFDRGTGTDTQYF
TRBJ1-1	NA	once	TRBV5-6	TGTGCCAGCAGCTTGGGCGGGGTCGACACTGAAGCTTTCTTT	CASSLGGVDTEAFF
TRBJ1-1	TRBD1	NA	TRBV7-2	TGTGCCAGCAGCTTGAGACAGGGGACTGAAGCTTTCTTT	CASSLRQGTEAFF
TRBJ1-2	NA	NA	TRBV30	TGTGCCTGGAGTTCGGGACATGACTATGGCTACACCTTC	CAWSSGHDYGYTF
TRBJ1-1	NA	NA	TRBV5-6	TGTGCCAGCAGCTTGCGTCGTTGGGGAAAGGGGGAAGCTTTCTTT	CASSLRRWGKGEAFF
TRBJ1-5	NA	NA	TRBV2	TGTGCCAGCAGTGAAACCAGTAATCAGCCCCAGCATTTT	CASSETSNQPQHF
TRBJ1-3	TRBD1	NA	TRBV3-1/TRBV3-2	TGTGCCAGCAGCCTAATGACAGGGGCCGGACAAACTTCCTCTGGAAACACCATATATTTT	CASSLMTGAGQTSSGNTIYF
TRBJ1-4	TRBD1	NA	TRBV23-1	TGCGCCAACCCTGGACAGGGAGGTGAAAAACTGTTTTTT	CANPGQGGEKLFF
TRBJ1-1	NA	NA	TRBV19	TGTGCCAGTAGTGTCCAACAGGGAACAGGTCCAGCTTTCTTT	CASSVQQGTGPAFF
TRBJ1-2	NA	NA	TRBV7-9	TGTGCCAGCAGCTTAGCTCACGAGTTTGATGGCTACACCTTC	CASSLAHEFDGYTF
TRBJ1-2	TRBD1	NA	TRBV27	TGTGCCAGCGGTGGATGGGGACAGGGAGATGGCTACACCTTC	CASGGWGQGDGYTF
TRBJ2-7	TRBD2	NA	TRBV4-2	TGTGCCAGCAGCCAAGATATCATGCTAGCGGGGGGTTACAGCTCCTACGAGCAGTACTTC	CASSQDIMLAGGYSSYEQYF
TRBJ1-2	NA	few	TRBV2	TGTGCCAGCGGGGGGAACTATGGCTACACCTTC	CASGGNYGYTF
TRBJ1-5	NA	few	TRBV4-2	TGTGCCAGCAGCCAAGATCAGGGTTTACAGCCCCAGCATTTT	CASSQDQGLQPQHF
TRBJ2-5	TRBD2	NA	TRBV4-2	TGTGCCAGCAGCCAAGATCTTAGTAGCGGGATCGGGGAGACCCAGTACTTC	CASSQDLSSGIGETQYF
TRBJ2-1	TRBD2	NA	TRBV11-3	TGTGCCAGCAGCTTAGCGGGGGGGTCCCATTACAATGAGCAGTTCTTC	CASSLAGGSHYNEQFF
TRBJ2-7	NA	NA	TRBV28	TGTGCCGGGTCTAGCGCGGAAAGCTACGAGCAGTACTTC	CAGSSAESYEQYF
TRBJ1-1	NA	NA	TRBV11-1	TGTGCCAGCAGCCGTCTGGGGGGAGCTGAAGCTTTCTTT	CASSRLGGAEAFF
TRBJ1-1	NA	NA	TRBV7-9	TGTGCCAGCAGCCGTCCGCCGGGGGAATCGAAAACTGAAGCTTTCTTT	CASSRPPGESKTEAFF
TRBJ2-2	TRBD1	NA	TRBV24-1	TGTGCCACCAGTGATGAGACAGGGGACGTCACCGGGGAGCTGTTTTTT	CATSDETGDVTGELFF
TRBJ2-7	NA	NA	TRBV28	TGTGCCAGCGGAGGGGGGGGCGCAGAGAACTACGAGCAGTACTTC	CASGGGGAENYEQYF
TRBJ2-1	NA	once	TRBV7-2	TGTGCCAGCAGCTTAGCGCGTAGGGGGATAATGCTCTTC	CASSLARRGIMLF
TRBJ1-1	NA	NA	TRBV2	TGTGCCAGCACGGCGAGGGCTGAAGCTTTCTTT	CASTARAEAFF
TRBJ2-3	NA	NA	TRBV19	TGTGCCAGTAGTATAGGGGCCAGGGTTTTAGATACGCAGTATTTT	CASSIGARVLDTQYF
TRBJ2-1	TRBD1	NA	TRBV5-1	TGCGCCAGCAGCTCGACAGGGGGCCTTAGCCAGTTCTTC	CASSSTGGLSQFF
TRBJ2-7	TRBD1	NA	TRBV4-3	TGCGCCAGCAGCCAAGTTTTGACAGGGAACGAGCAGTACTTC	CASSQVLTGNEQYF
TRBJ1-2	NA	NA	TRBV19	TGTGCCAGTAGTCCTCAGGGGAACTATGGCTACACCTTC	CASSPQGNYGYTF
TRBJ1-1	TRBD1	NA	TRBV9	TGTGCCAGCAGCGCCGAGGACAGGGTAGGGTGGAACACTGAAGCTTTCTTT	CASSAEDRVGWNTEAFF
TRBJ1-2	NA	NA	TRBV2	TGTGCCAGCTTAATTAGGGGGACCGAGGGTGGCTACACCTTC	CASLIRGTEGGYTF